This entry concerns a single T cell receptor (beta chain). Its antigen is undetermined. This specimen belongs to a study of T cell repertoires in cytomegalovirus infection. As for the study in general: A matching HLA type, together with CMV infection, was signaled by public TCR beta signatures.

TCRdb re-analysed the reads in MiXCR, keeping a single row per CDR3 protein. Here the sample spans hundreds of thousands of distinct CDR3 sequences, roughly 33% being singletons. General study points: In two of eight donors, the top clonotype was HLA-C-restricted CMV-specific. Summed public TCR beta family frequency identified CMV carriers bearing the relevant HLA.

V dropped 0 bases and J dropped 0 bases, with 12 bases sitting between them. The CDR3 is made up of 17 amino acids. Looked up from germline, CDR1 is MNHNY and CDR2 is SVGAGI (reference sequence). The receptor was isolated from a human donor in good health (CMV status not recorded). Some clones in this sample may be carry-over from other donors' samples. The V and J genes are TRBV6-6 and TRBJ1-5; D is perhaps TRBD1 (5 bases). Sequencing was performed on cultured CD8+ T cells from PBMCs, taken from culture after CMV antigen stimulation. Here the CDR3 DNA reads TGTGCCAGCAGTTACTCGTTGGGGCCGGATAGCAATCAGCCCCAGCATTTT. This encodes CASSYSLGPDSNQPQHF.